These T cell receptor beta chains were read from a single sample in a study of blood T cells in healthy people across ages. TCRdb re-derived calls from the 5' RACE reads in MiXCR, one entry per CDR3 protein. This repertoire shows roughly 2 million distinct CDR3 sequences, around half found once; its top ten account for 2.1%. The source material was blood. These receptors came from a woman aged 35 to 49 in good health. The CDR3 runs from the conserved cysteine through the conserved F or W. Each record gives: D gene, CDR3 length, clone size, V gene, J gene, CDR3 DNA, CDR3 protein. D genes are given only for firm matches. Clone size is not always given. Where it is, it says once, few, many or a class for expanded clones.

>TRBD2|13|.|TRBV29-1|TRBJ2-7
TGCAGCGCGGTCTTAGCGGGGGGTTACGAGCAGTACTTC
CSAVLAGGYEQYF
>.|14|few|TRBV20-1|TRBJ2-5
TGCAGTGCTAGAGCGGGCGGTTCACAAGAGACCCAGTACTTC
CSARAGGSQETQYF
>.|16|.|TRBV27|TRBJ1-4
TGTGCCAGCAGCAAGGTGGGCGGGACATTTAATGAAAAACTGTTTTTT
CASSKVGGTFNEKLFF
>TRBD2|18|.|TRBV18|TRBJ2-5
TGTGCCAGCTCACCTAGGACTAGCGGGGACTGGTACCAAGAGACCCAGTACTTC
CASSPRTSGDWYQETQYF
>.|14|.|TRBV12-3/TRBV12-4|TRBJ1-2
TGTGCCAGCAGTGCGGGGCCCTGGGGCTATGGCTACACCTTC
CASSAGPWGYGYTF
>.|13|few|TRBV18|TRBJ2-5
TGTGCCAGCTCACCGTCAACGAAGGGGGAGCAGTACTTC
CASSPSTKGEQYF
>.|16|.|TRBV12-3/TRBV12-4|TRBJ2-1
TGTGCCAGCAGTTTACTCTCCCTTGAGGGCTACAATGAGCAGTTCTTC
CASSLLSLEGYNEQFF
>.|14|.|TRBV4-2|TRBJ2-7
TGTGCCAGCAGCCAAGAGGGGCCGATCTACGAGCAGTACTTC
CASSQEGPIYEQYF
>TRBD1|14|.|TRBV20-1|TRBJ1-5
TGCAGTGCTAGAAGAGACAGGGGCAATCAGCCCCAGCATTTT
CSARRDRGNQPQHF
>.|16|.|TRBV28|TRBJ2-1
TGTGCCAGCAGTGGTAGGGCCCAAAAAACTCCCAATGAGCAGTTCTTC
CASSGRAQKTPNEQFF
>.|17|once|TRBV9|TRBJ1-5
TGTGCCAGCAGCGTCAAAGTCCGTTTACTTAGCAATCAGCCCCAGCATTTT
CASSVKVRLLSNQPQHF
>TRBD2|17|.|TRBV6-5|TRBJ2-7
TGTGCCAGCAGTTACTCCGGTTCCGCGGGGGGGCCCCACGAGCAGTACTTC
CASSYSGSAGGPHEQYF
>.|12|.|TRBV28|TRBJ1-1
TGTGCCAGCAGTCCCCATGGGACTGAAGCTTTCTTT
CASSPHGTEAFF
>TRBD1|14|few|TRBV7-9|TRBJ1-1
TGTGCCAGCAGTCCACAGGGGTCTAACACTGAAGCTTTCTTT
CASSPQGSNTEAFF
>TRBD1|17|.|TRBV29-1|TRBJ1-2
TGCAGCGTTGGAACACCTTGGCCGGGACAGCGAACTTATGGCTACACCTTC
CSVGTPWPGQRTYGYTF
>TRBD2|15|.|TRBV6-1|TRBJ2-7
TGTGCCAGCACCGAGGGAGGGGTGGACTACAATGAGCAGTACTTC
CASTEGGVDYNEQYF
>.|15|.|TRBV28|TRBJ2-7
TGTGCCAGCAGGTGGGGGGGGACAGCGTCCTACGAGCAGTACTTC
CASRWGGTASYEQYF
>.|13|.|TRBV6-5|TRBJ2-7
TGTGCCAGCAGTTTCGGGACCTTCTACGAGCAGTACTTC
CASSFGTFYEQYF
>.|15|few|TRBV5-1|TRBJ2-5
TGCGCCAGCAGCTTGGGGGCGAGGGGGCAAGAGACCCAGTACTTC
CASSLGARGQETQYF
>TRBD1|12|few|TRBV20-1|TRBJ2-5
TGCAGTGCTTGGGACAGTGGGGAGACCCAGTACTTC
CSAWDSGETQYF
>TRBD2|15|.|TRBV7-3|TRBJ2-3
TGTGCCAGCAGCTTGCTAGCGGGATCTTTAGATACGCAGTATTTT
CASSLLAGSLDTQYF
>TRBD1|13|few|TRBV27|TRBJ1-2
TGTGCCAGCAGCGGACAGGATAACTATGGCTACACCTTC
CASSGQDNYGYTF
>TRBD2|14|.|TRBV6-5|TRBJ2-1
TGTGCCAGCCGTAGCGGGGTTCTCTACAATGAGCAGTTCTTC
CASRSGVLYNEQFF
>.|11|.|TRBV28|TRBJ2-7
TGTGCCACAGGGCCCTCCTACGAGCAGTACTTC
CATGPSYEQYF
>TRBD2|15|few|TRBV20-1|TRBJ2-1
TGCAGTGCTAGACACCTTAATAGCGGGGGCGGTGAGCAGTTCTTC
CSARHLNSGGGEQFF
>.|12|.|TRBV28|TRBJ1-2
TGTGCCAGCAGCCTCACTTTCTATGGCTACACCTTC
CASSLTFYGYTF
>TRBD2|17|.|TRBV4-3|TRBJ2-1
TGCGCCGGCAGCCAGGAAACGGGACTAGCGGGTTTTAATGAGCAGTTCTTC
CAGSQETGLAGFNEQFF
>.|15|.|TRBV6-2/TRBV6-3|TRBJ2-7
TGTGCCAGCAGTTCGCTCAGGGGCCCCTTCTACGAGCAGTACTTC
CASSSLRGPFYEQYF
>TRBD2|15|.|TRBV12-3/TRBV12-4|TRBJ2-3
TGTGCCAGCAGCCCCGGGGGGTTTAACACAGATACGCAGTATTTT
CASSPGGFNTDTQYF
>.|14|once|TRBV2|TRBJ2-1
TGTGCCAGCAATCCGGGGGGCCGGGGGGAGACCCAGTTCTTC
CASNPGGRGETQFF
>.|14|.|TRBV12-3/TRBV12-4|TRBJ2-7
TGTGCCAGCAGACCGGGATCCCCTTCCTACGAGCAGTACTTC
CASRPGSPSYEQYF
>.|13|few|TRBV20-1|TRBJ1-2
TGCAGTGCTAGAGATTCAGAGAACTATGGCTACACCTTC
CSARDSENYGYTF
>.|13|.|TRBV20-1|TRBJ2-3
TGCAGTGTGGGGGGTGTGGGCTCGAATACGCAGTATTTT
CSVGGVGSNTQYF
>.|15|.|TRBV6-5|TRBJ1-4
TGTGCCAGCAGTTATTCGGGCAGGGGAGATGAAAAACTGTTTTTT
CASSYSGRGDEKLFF